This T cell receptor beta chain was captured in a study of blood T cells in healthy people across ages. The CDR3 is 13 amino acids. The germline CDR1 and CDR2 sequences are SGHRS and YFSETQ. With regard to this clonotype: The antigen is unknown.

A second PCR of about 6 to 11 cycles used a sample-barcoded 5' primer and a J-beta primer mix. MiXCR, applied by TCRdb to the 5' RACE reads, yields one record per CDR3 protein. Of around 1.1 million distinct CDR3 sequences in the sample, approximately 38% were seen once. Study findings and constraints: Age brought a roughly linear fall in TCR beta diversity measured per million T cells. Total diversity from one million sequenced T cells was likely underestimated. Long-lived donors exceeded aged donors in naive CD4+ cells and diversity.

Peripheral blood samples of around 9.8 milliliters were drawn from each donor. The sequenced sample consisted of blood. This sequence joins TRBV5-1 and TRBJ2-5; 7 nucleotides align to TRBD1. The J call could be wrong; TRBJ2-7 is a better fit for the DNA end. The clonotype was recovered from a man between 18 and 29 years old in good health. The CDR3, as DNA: TGCGCCAGCAGCTTGACAGGGGATACCGAGCAGTACTTC. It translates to CASSLTGDTEQYF.